This record looks at one T cell receptor beta chain sequence and its context. These data come from a study of blood T cell repertoires in COVID-19. About the research overall: Acute and convalescent COVID-19 specimens originated in the United States, Italy and Spain.

TCRdb's table, derived via immunoSEQ multiplex PCR, lists solely in-frame clones and lacks some. The sample lists approximately 200,000 clones; 84% were seen once. Enrollees, roughly 18 to 89 years old, lived in 24 US areas. Donors were grouped by their self-reported clinical history. Recovery meant two consecutive negative NP/OP PCR tests, professional clearance, or resolved symptoms. V was trimmed by 0 bases and J by 2 bases, leaving 12 bases between them. This CDR3 contains 15 residues. Germline V gene data show CDR1 as SQVTM and CDR2 as ANQGSEA. The clonotype was recovered from a man in his sixties who had recovered from COVID-19. Sequenced: PBMCs or T cells enriched from blood (not recorded which). The J gene is TRBJ2-3, the V gene TRBV29-1; no firm D call. The CDR3 nucleotides are TGCAGCGTTGAAGATCGGGTCAGCCACACAGATACGCAGTATTTT. Translating it yields CSVEDRVSHTDTQYF.